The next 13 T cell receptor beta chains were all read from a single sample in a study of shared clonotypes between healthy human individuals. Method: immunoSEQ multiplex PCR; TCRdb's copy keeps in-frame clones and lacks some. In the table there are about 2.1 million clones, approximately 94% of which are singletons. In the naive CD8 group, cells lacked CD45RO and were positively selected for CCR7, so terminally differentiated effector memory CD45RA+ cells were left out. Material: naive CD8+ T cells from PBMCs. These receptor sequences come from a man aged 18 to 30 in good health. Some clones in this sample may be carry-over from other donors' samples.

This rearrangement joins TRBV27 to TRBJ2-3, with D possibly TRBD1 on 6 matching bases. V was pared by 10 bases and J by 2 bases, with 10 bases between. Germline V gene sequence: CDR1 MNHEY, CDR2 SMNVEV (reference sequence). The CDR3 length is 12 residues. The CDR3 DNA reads TGTGCCACGGGACAAACCACAGATACGCAGTATTTT. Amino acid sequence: CATGQTTDTQYF.

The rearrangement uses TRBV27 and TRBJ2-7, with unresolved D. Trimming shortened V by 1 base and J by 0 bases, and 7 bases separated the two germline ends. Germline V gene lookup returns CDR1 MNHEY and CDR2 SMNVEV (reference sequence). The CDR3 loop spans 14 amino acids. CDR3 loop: CASSLLSPSYEQYF. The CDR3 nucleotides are TGTGCCAGCAGTTTATTGTCCCCCTCCTACGAGCAGTACTTC.

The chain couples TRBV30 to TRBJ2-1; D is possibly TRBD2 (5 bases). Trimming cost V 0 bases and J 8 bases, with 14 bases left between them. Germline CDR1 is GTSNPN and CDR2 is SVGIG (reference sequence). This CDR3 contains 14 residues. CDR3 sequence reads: CAWSVLNGADEQFF. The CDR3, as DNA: TGTGCCTGGAGTGTACTTAACGGAGCGGATGAGCAGTTCTTC.

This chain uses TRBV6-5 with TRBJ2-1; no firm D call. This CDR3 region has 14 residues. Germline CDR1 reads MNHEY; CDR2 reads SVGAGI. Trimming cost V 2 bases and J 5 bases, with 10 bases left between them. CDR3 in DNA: TGTGCCAGCAGTTACCTTTCCAAAAACAATGAGCAGTTCTTC. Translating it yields CASSYLSKNNEQFF.

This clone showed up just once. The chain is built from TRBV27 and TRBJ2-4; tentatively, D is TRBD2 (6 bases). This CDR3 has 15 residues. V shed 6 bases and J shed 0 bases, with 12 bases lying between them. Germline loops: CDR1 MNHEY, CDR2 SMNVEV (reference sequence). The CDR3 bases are TGTGCCAGCAGCTCGGATAGCGGAGCCAAAAACATTCAGTACTTC. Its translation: CASSSDSGAKNIQYF.

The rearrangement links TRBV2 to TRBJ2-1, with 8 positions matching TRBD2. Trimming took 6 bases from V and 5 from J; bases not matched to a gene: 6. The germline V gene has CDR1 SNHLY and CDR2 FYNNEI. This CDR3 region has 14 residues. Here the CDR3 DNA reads TGTGCCAGCAGCGGCGGGAGGAACCACAATGAGCAGTTCTTC. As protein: CASSGGRNHNEQFF.

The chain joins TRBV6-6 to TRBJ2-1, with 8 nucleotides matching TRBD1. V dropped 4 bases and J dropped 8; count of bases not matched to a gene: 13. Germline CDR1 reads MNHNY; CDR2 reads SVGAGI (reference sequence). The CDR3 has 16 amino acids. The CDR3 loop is CASSSLDRVYDDEQFF. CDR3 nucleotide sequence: TGTGCCAGCAGTTCTTTGGACAGGGTATATGACGATGAGCAGTTCTTC.

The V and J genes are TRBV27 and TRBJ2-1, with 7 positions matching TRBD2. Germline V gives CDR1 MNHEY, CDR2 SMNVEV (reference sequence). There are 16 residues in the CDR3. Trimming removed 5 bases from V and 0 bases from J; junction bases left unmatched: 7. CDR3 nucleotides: TGTGCCAGCAGTCCCTCTCGGGGGGACTCCTACAATGAGCAGTTCTTC. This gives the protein CASSPSRGDSYNEQFF.

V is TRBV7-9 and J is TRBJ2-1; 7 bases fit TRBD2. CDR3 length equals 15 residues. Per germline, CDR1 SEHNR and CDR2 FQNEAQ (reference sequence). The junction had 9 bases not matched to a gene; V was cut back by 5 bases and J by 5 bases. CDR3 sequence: CASSPPLAKHNEQFF. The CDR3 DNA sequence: TGTGCCAGCAGCCCTCCACTAGCGAAACACAATGAGCAGTTCTTC.

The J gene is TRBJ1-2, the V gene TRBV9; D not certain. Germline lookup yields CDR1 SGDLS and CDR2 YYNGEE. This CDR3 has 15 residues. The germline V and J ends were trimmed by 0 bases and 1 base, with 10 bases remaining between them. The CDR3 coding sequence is TGTGCCAGCAGCGTAGCTCCAGACCTTAACTATGGCTACACCTTC. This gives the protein CASSVAPDLNYGYTF.

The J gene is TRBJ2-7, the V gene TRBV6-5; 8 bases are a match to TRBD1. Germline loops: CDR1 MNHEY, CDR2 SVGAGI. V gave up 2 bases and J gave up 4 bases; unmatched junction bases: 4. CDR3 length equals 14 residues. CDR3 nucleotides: TGTGCCAGCAGTTACGGACAGGGAACTTACGAGCAGTACTTC. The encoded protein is CASSYGQGTYEQYF.

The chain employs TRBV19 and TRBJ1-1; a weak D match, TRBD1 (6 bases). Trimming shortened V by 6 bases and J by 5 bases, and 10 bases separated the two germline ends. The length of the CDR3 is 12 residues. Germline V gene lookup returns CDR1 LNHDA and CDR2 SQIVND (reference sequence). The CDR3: CASRTGRTEAFF. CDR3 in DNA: TGTGCCAGTAGAACAGGGAGAACTGAAGCTTTCTTT. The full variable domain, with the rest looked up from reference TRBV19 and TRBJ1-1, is DGGITQSPKYLFRKEGQNVTLSCEQNLNHDAMYWYRQDPGQGLRLIYYSQIVNDFQKGDIAEGYSVSREKKESFPLTVTSAQKNPTAFYLCASRTGRTEAFFGQGTRLTVV.

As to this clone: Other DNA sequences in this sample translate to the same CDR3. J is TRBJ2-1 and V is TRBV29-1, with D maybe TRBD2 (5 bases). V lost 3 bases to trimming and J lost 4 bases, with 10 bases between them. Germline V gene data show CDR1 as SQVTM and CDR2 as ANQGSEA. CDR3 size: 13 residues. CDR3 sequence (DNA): TGCAGCGTTGATGGGCTAGCTTACAATGAGCAGTTCTTC. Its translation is CSVDGLAYNEQFF.